These T cell receptor beta chains were read from a single sample in a study of blood T cells in healthy people across ages. In TCRdb, the 5' RACE reads were re-called with MiXCR into one record per CDR3 protein. Of 1.8 million or so distinct CDR3 sequences listed, about two fifths are singletons. Sample: blood. These receptors came from a human donor in good health. The CDR3 runs from the conserved cysteine through the conserved F or W. The order of the fields is V gene, J gene, clone size, D gene, CDR3 protein, CDR3 DNA. The D gene is left open where the match is weak. Clone size appears in some rows only: once, few, many, or a class for an expanded clone.

TRBV29-1	TRBJ2-3	-	TRBD2	CSVGPPSGSTDTQYF	TGCAGCGTTGGACCCCCTAGCGGGAGCACAGATACGCAGTATTTT
TRBV5-1	TRBJ2-5	many	-	CASSWAGETQYF	TGTGCCAGCAGTTGGGCGGGGGAGACCCAGTACTTC
TRBV5-1	TRBJ1-4	few	-	CASSRGAVNEKLFF	TGCGCCAGCAGCCGAGGGGCCGTAAATGAAAAACTGTTTTTT
TRBV25-1	TRBJ1-2	-	-	CASSNDGYTF	TGTGCCAGCAGCAATGATGGCTACACCTTC
TRBV30	TRBJ2-1	many	TRBD2	CAWNLGLAGNNEQFF	TGTGCCTGGAACCTGGGACTAGCGGGGAACAATGAGCAGTTCTTC
TRBV20-1	TRBJ1-5	-	-	CSARDPLRTNQPQHF	TGCAGTGCTAGAGACCCGCTCCGTACTAATCAGCCCCAGCATTTT
TRBV7-3	TRBJ2-3	-	-	CASSSTFARTDTQYF	TGTGCCAGCAGCTCAACTTTCGCCCGTACAGATACGCAGTATTTT
TRBV7-9	TRBJ2-1	few	-	CASSEDGTLSYNEQFF	TGTGCCAGCAGCGAAGACGGGACCCTCTCTTACAATGAGCAGTTCTTC
TRBV2	TRBJ2-7	-	TRBD1	CASSEAGTGPYEQYF	TGTGCCAGCAGTGAAGCCGGGACAGGGCCCTACGAGCAGTACTTC
TRBV7-8	TRBJ1-2	-	-	CASSWGVGGTNGYTF	TGTGCCAGCAGCTGGGGGGTCGGGGGAACAAATGGCTACACCTTC
TRBV10-3	TRBJ2-5	-	-	CAISESKESQETQYF	TGTGCCATCAGTGAGTCAAAGGAGTCCCAAGAGACCCAGTACTTC
TRBV9	TRBJ2-3	once	TRBD2	CASSVGFRPLAGTTDTQYF	TGTGCCAGCAGCGTTGGTTTTAGGCCGCTAGCGGGGACCACAGATACGCAGTATTTT
TRBV20-1	TRBJ1-2	-	-	CSASDKGRSYGYTF	TGCAGTGCTTCAGATAAGGGGCGGAGCTATGGCTACACCTTC
TRBV5-1	TRBJ1-1	-	-	CASSPVWNTEAFF	TGCGCCAGCAGCCCCGTATGGAACACTGAAGCTTTCTTT
TRBV15	TRBJ1-6	-	-	CATSRGGNSISYNSPLHF	TGTGCCACCAGCAGAGGGGGAAACAGCATCTCCTATAATTCACCCCTCCACTTT
TRBV4-1	TRBJ2-7	-	-	CASRRVGTNKDPQYF	TGCGCCAGCAGGCGTGTAGGGACCAACAAGGACCCTCAGTACTTC
TRBV7-2	TRBJ2-1	-	-	CASSLAGSALNEQFF	TGTGCCAGCAGCTTAGCGGGGAGTGCCCTCAATGAGCAGTTCTTC
TRBV7-8	TRBJ2-5	-	-	CASRNPESPWETQYF	TGTGCCAGCAGGAATCCGGAGTCCCCGTGGGAGACCCAGTACTTC
TRBV14	TRBJ2-1	-	-	CASSLVQLYNEQFF	TGTGCCAGCAGCCTGGTGCAGTTGTACAATGAGCAGTTCTTC
TRBV7-2	TRBJ2-2	-	TRBD1	CASSAGTGPNTGELFF	TGTGCCAGCAGCGCCGGGACAGGGCCGAACACCGGGGAGCTGTTTTTT
TRBV4-1	TRBJ2-7	few	-	CASSQDGGIREQYF	TGCGCCAGCAGCCAAGATGGCGGTATCCGTGAGCAGTACTTC
TRBV7-9	TRBJ2-1	-	-	CASSLSTNAFYNEQFF	TGTGCCAGCAGCTTGTCGACTAATGCCTTTTACAATGAGCAGTTCTTC
TRBV11-3	TRBJ1-6	-	TRBD1	CASSYRDRGLYNSPLHF	TGTGCCAGCAGCTACCGGGACAGGGGTCTCTATAATTCACCCCTCCACTTT
TRBV29-1	TRBJ2-7	-	-	CNVDVEGDSYEQYF	TGCAACGTTGACGTAGAGGGGGACTCCTACGAGCAGTACTTC
TRBV6-1	TRBJ2-1	-	-	CASRRKIGGVDNEQFF	TGTGCCAGCAGACGCAAGATTGGCGGGGTGGACAATGAGCAGTTCTTC
TRBV29-1	TRBJ1-2	few	-	CSVQRGGLDGYTF	TGCAGCGTTCAGAGGGGAGGGCTAGATGGCTACACCTTC
TRBV7-9	TRBJ2-5	few	-	CASSAGEQGWQTQYF	TGTGCCAGCAGCGCGGGAGAACAGGGGTGGCAGACCCAGTACTTC
TRBV5-5	TRBJ1-5	-	TRBD1	CASSPQGGRSNQPQHF	TGTGCCAGCAGCCCCCAGGGGGGGAGGAGCAATCAGCCCCAGCATTTT
TRBV4-2	TRBJ2-3	few	-	CASSQDSLTQYF	TGTGCCAGCAGCCAGGATTCTCTTACGCAGTATTTT
TRBV7-6	TRBJ1-4	-	-	CASSSGPTEKLFF	TGTGCCAGCAGCTCCGGGCCGACTGAAAAACTGTTTTTT
TRBV29-1	TRBJ2-7	few	TRBD1	CSVRPGQATYEQYF	TGCAGCGTACGACCCGGACAGGCAACCTACGAGCAGTACTTC
TRBV9	TRBJ1-1	-	-	CAGSPSPRHTEAFF	TGTGCCGGCAGCCCCTCGCCTAGACACACTGAAGCTTTCTTT
TRBV11-2	TRBJ2-3	many	-	CASSFSLADTQYF	TGTGCCAGCAGCTTCTCCTTGGCAGATACGCAGTATTTT
TRBV3-1	TRBJ2-1	-	-	CASSQPWGNEQFF	TGTGCCAGCAGCCAACCTTGGGGCAATGAGCAGTTCTTC
TRBV5-1	TRBJ1-1	-	-	CASSLEGLDKAFF	TGCGCCAGCAGCTTGGAAGGGCTTGATAAAGCTTTCTTT
TRBV7-9	TRBJ2-7	few	-	CASSLTGQPYEQYF	TGTGCCAGCAGCCTAACAGGACAGCCCTACGAGCAGTACTTC
TRBV2	TRBJ2-2	-	-	CASGGPGVGELFF	TGTGCCAGCGGCGGGCCGGGGGTCGGGGAGCTGTTTTTT